This T cell receptor beta chain was sequenced for a study of blood T cell repertoires in COVID-19. Overall study context: COVID-19 samples collected from the United States, Italy and Spain covered acute and convalescent phases.

The CDR3 has 14 residues. Germline V gene sequence: CDR1 SGHNT, CDR2 YENEEA. With 5 bases clipped from V and 5 bases from J, the junction kept 9 bases outside the gene matches. Profiling relied on immunoSEQ multiplex PCR, and the TCRdb table lists in-frame clones only, not all of them. Counted here are about 120,000 clones, 70% to 80% occurring once; the ten biggest clones make up 7.9%. The sample comprised peripheral blood. V is TRBV11-3 and J is TRBJ2-7; 7 bases line up with TRBD1. The origin of this receptor is a human donor in a cohort sampled during active COVID-19. The CDR3 sequence: CASSLSTGYDEQYF. As DNA, the CDR3 is TGTGCCAGCAGCCTTTCGACAGGGTACGACGAGCAGTACTTC.